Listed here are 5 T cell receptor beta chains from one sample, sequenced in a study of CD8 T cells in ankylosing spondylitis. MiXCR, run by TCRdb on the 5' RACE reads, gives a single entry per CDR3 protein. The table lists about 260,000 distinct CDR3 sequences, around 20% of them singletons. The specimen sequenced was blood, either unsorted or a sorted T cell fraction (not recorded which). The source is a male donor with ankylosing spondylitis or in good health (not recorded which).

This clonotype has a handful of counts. The CDR3 DNA is TGTGCCAGCAGCCACTTCGCTGAGGAGACCCAGTACTTC. Amino acid sequence: CASSHFAEETQYF. This rearrangement joins TRBV3-1 to TRBJ2-5; D is uncertain. The CDR3 runs to 13 residues. Germline V CDR1 and CDR2: LGHDT, YNNKEL (reference sequence). Trimming removed 3 bases at V and 5 bases at J, with 10 bases between.

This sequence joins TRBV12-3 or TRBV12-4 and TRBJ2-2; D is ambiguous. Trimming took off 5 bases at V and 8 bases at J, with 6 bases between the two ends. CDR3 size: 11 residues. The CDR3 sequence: CASSHWGELFF. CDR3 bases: TGTGCCAGCAGTCATTGGGGGGAGCTGTTTTTT.

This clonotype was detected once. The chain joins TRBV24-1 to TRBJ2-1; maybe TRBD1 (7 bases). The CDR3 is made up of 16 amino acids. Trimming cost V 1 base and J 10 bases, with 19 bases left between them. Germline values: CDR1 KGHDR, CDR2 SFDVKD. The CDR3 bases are TGTGCCACCAGTGATTTTGGAGGGGGCCGCCCAGAGGAGCAGTTCTTC. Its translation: CATSDFGGGRPEEQFF.

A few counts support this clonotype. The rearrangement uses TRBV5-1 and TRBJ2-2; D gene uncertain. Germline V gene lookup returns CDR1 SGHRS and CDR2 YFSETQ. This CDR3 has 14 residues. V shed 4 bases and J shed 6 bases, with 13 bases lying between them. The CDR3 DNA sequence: TGCGCCAGCAGCACAGAGAACACGCCCGGGGAGCTGTTTTTT. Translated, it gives CASSTENTPGELFF.

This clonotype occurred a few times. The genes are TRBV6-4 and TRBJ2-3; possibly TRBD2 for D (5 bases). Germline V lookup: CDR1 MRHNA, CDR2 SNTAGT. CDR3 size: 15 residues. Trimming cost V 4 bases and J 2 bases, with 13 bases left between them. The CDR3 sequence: CASSGEPTTTDTQYF. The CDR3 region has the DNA TGTGCCAGCAGTGGGGAGCCGACGACCACAGATACGCAGTATTTT.